Following are 21 T cell receptor beta chains from one sample sequenced in a study of regulatory T cells in long-lasting Graves disease. Time point noted: persistent/refractory GD, antithyroid drugs over 5 years with positive TRAb. PBMC-derived RNA was used for the TCR library. Arm-PCR of CDR3 regions and iRepertoire HTBI primers were the basis on which TCR beta libraries were built. TCRdb fed the multiplex PCR reads into MiXCR, producing one record per CDR3 protein. The sample includes approximately 690,000 distinct CDR3 sequences, about 32% of them seen just once. Specimen: peripheral blood mononuclear cells (PBMCs), collected when the disease was refractory, from a patient treated with antithyroid drugs. The receptor source for this set is a female donor with Graves disease.

This chain links TRBV29-1 with TRBJ1-2, with TRBD1 matching 8 bases. This CDR3 is built from 14 residues. CDR1 and CDR2 (germline): SQVTM, ANQGSEA. V shed 1 base, J shed 7 bases, and the junction held 8 bases outside the gene matches. CDR3 sequence reads: CSVEGTTGGGGYTF. The CDR3 DNA reads TGCAGCGTTGAAGGAACTACAGGGGGTGGTGGCTACACCTTC.

The rearrangement links TRBV11-2 to TRBJ1-2, with D possibly being TRBD1 (6 bases). The CDR3 is 15 residues long. V gave up 5 bases and J gave up 5 bases, with 18 bases separating them. In germline, CDR1 is SGHAT, CDR2 FQNNGV. CDR3 DNA sequence: TGTGCCAGCAGCCAGGCCGAAGACAGGAAGTATGGCTACACCTTC. Translated, it gives CASSQAEDRKYGYTF.

This clonotype was found many times. Written as DNA, the CDR3 is TGTGCCAGCAGCGGACACAGCGACCGGCAGCCCCAGCATTTT. It encodes CASSGHSDRQPQHF. This chain uses TRBV6-1 with TRBJ1-5; tentative D call: TRBD1 (5 bases). Germline CDR1 and CDR2: MNHNS and SASEGT. Trimming pared 6 bases from V and 7 bases from J, leaving 16 bases between. CDR3 length: 14 residues.

This clonotype was detected a few times. The rearrangement uses TRBV2 and TRBJ1-4; TRBD1 matches at 9 bases. The CDR3 runs to 16 residues. V lost 6 bases to trimming and J lost 4 bases; unmatched junction nucleotides: 9. CDR1 and CDR2 from the germline V gene are SNHLY and FYNNEI. The CDR3, as DNA: TGTGCCAGCAGCAGGGACAGGGCGGGGTTTAATGAAAAACTGTTTTTT. This gives the protein CASSRDRAGFNEKLFF.

This clonotype was counted between two and nine times. CDR3 sequence (DNA): TGTGCCAGCAGTATATCCGGGACAGGGGCCAACTATGGCTACACCTTC. It codes for CASSISGTGANYGYTF. The rearrangement uses TRBV6-1 and TRBJ1-2; 10 nucleotides match TRBD1. Germline V lookup: CDR1 MNHNS, CDR2 SASEGT. Trimming removed 5 bases from V and 2 bases from J; junction bases left unmatched: 8. CDR3 length: 16 amino acids.

V usage is TRBV29-1 and J usage is TRBJ2-7; unclear D gene. Deletions cut 2 bases from V and 4 bases from J, with 6 bases between. The CDR3 extends over 11 amino acids. Germline V CDR1 and CDR2: SQVTM, ANQGSEA. The CDR3 here is CSVELRYEQYF. CDR3 sequence (DNA): TGCAGCGTTGAATTACGGTACGAGCAGTACTTC.

This chain joins TRBV27 and TRBJ1-5; D gene uncertain. The CDR3 is 16 residues long. Germline V CDR1 and CDR2: MNHEY, SMNVEV (reference sequence). V was trimmed by 6 bases and J by 0 bases, leaving 15 bases between them. CDR3 bases: TGTGCCAGCAGCCCCACTCGCCGCGGTAGCAATCAGCCCCAGCATTTT. Translation gives CASSPTRRGSNQPQHF.

The genes are TRBV12-3 or TRBV12-4 and TRBJ2-5; no clear D gene. The V end was cut by 3 bases, the J end by 3 bases, with 11 bases between. The CDR3 contains 14 residues. The chain's CDR3 is CASSFETVKETQYF. In nucleotides, the CDR3 is TGTGCCAGCAGTTTTGAGACGGTCAAAGAGACCCAGTACTTC.

The rearrangement links TRBV14 to TRBJ1-1; the match to TRBD1 covers 7 bases. The CDR3 is 12 amino acids. The trim removed 2 bases at V and 8 bases at J, leaving 2 bases unmatched. Germline-derived CDR1 and CDR2 are SGHDN and FVKESK. This chain's CDR3 is CASSQWDREAFF. CDR3 bases: TGTGCCAGCAGCCAATGGGACAGAGAAGCTTTCTTT.

This rearrangement joins TRBV7-9 to TRBJ2-5; D unresolved. Trimming removed 4 bases at V and 5 bases at J, with 11 bases between. This CDR3 has 13 residues. In germline, CDR1 is SEHNR, CDR2 FQNEAQ (reference sequence). This CDR3 is CASSSRNWETQYF. The DNA of the CDR3 is TGTGCCAGCAGCTCCCGGAATTGGGAGACCCAGTACTTC.

This clonotype has a count of ten or more. At one end the junction does not follow the germline gene, possibly because of a read error. V gene TRBV10-3 combines with J gene TRBJ1-1; D not certain. CDR1 is ENHRY, CDR2 SYGVKD, per germline. The CDR3 has 12 amino acids. DNA for the CDR3: TGTGCGATCACCCGGGAGGACACTGAAGCTTTCTTT. Translation gives CAITREDTEAFF.

There are a few counts of this clonotype. The rearrangement uses TRBV2 and TRBJ2-1, with TRBD2 matching over 9 bases. This CDR3 has 15 amino acids. The ends lost 1 base at V and 9 bases at J; junction bases unmatched: 7. CDR1 is SNHLY and CDR2 is FYNNEI in the germline V gene. CDR3 sequence: CASSEGLAGMGEQFF. For the CDR3, the DNA is TGTGCCAGCAGTGAAGGGCTAGCGGGGATGGGTGAGCAGTTCTTC.

J is TRBJ2-3 and V is TRBV2; 9 bases are a match to TRBD2. The CDR3 runs 16 residues. V lost 2 bases to trimming and J lost 4 bases; unmatched junction nucleotides: 7. Germline CDR1 and CDR2: SNHLY and FYNNEI. CDR3 sequence: CASSEPAGGAADTQYF. In DNA form, the CDR3 reads TGTGCCAGCAGTGAACCTGCGGGAGGGGCGGCAGATACGCAGTATTTT.

This clonotype was counted between two and nine times. The chain couples TRBV29-1 to TRBJ1-1; 7 nucleotides line up with TRBD1. From germline, CDR1 is SQVTM and CDR2 ANQGSEA. The CDR3 has 14 residues. The V gene end was trimmed by 7 bases and the J gene end by 1 base; junction bases not matched to a gene: 9. CDR3 sequence reads: CSGGPGQRNTEAFF. The CDR3 DNA sequence: TGCAGCGGGGGCCCGGGACAGAGGAACACTGAAGCTTTCTTT.

This rearrangement joins TRBV6-1 to TRBJ2-7; possible D gene TRBD1, 5 bases. Germline-derived CDR1 and CDR2 are MNHNS and SASEGT. The CDR3 spans 14 residues. The V end lost 6 bases, the J end lost 4 bases, and 16 bases lay between the germline ends. The CDR3 region is CASSAADQGYEQYF. The DNA of the CDR3 is TGTGCCAGCAGCGCGGCGGATCAGGGATACGAGCAGTACTTC.

The chain links TRBV6-1 to TRBJ2-2, with TRBD2 matching over 11 bases. V gave up 6 bases and J gave up 1 base; unmatched junction bases: 4. There are 16 residues in the CDR3. Germline lookup yields CDR1 MNHNS and CDR2 SASEGT. Here the CDR3 reads CASRAGLAGNTGELFF. In DNA form, the CDR3 reads TGTGCCAGCAGGGCAGGACTAGCGGGGAACACCGGGGAGCTGTTTTTT.

The table lists this clonotype with a few counts. The CDR3 region is CASGGDNQPQHF. Here the CDR3 DNA reads TGTGCCAGCGGGGGAGACAATCAGCCCCAGCATTTT. The rearrangement uses TRBV12-3 or TRBV12-4 and TRBJ1-5; tentatively, D is TRBD1 (5 bases). V was clipped by 8 bases and J by 3 bases, with 8 bases between them. This CDR3 region has 12 residues.

V and J are TRBV29-1 and TRBJ1-1; 8 nucleotides match TRBD1. Germline trimming cut 4 bases from V and 6 bases from J; bases unmatched to any gene: 7. The germline V gene encodes CDR1 SQVTM and CDR2 ANQGSEA. The length of the CDR3 is 13 residues. The CDR3 nucleotides are TGCAGCGTTGGAGTTCCAGGGGGCCCTGAAGCTTTCTTT. Amino acid sequence: CSVGVPGGPEAFF.

Written as DNA, the CDR3 is TGTGCCAGCAGCTTAGGTCCGGACAGAGGTGTGTTTGGCTACACCTTC. Amino acid sequence: CASSLGPDRGVFGYTF. This chain connects TRBV7-9 to TRBJ1-2, with D possibly being TRBD1 (6 bases). The length of the CDR3 is 16 residues. The ends were cut back, 1 base at V and 7 bases at J, with 19 bases in the middle. CDR1 is SEHNR, CDR2 FQNEAQ, per germline (reference sequence).

This clonotype has just a few counts. The chain uses TRBV30 and TRBJ1-2; D uncertain. Germline V gene lookup returns CDR1 GTSNPN and CDR2 SVGIG (reference sequence). The V end was cut by 0 bases, the J end by 4 bases, with 18 bases between. The CDR3 is 16 residues long. DNA for the CDR3: TGTGCCTGGAGTGTAGCTCTCGCGAAGGAAATCTATGGCTACACCTTC. It yields the protein CAWSVALAKEIYGYTF.

This clonotype was detected a few times. This chain links TRBV14 with TRBJ1-4; TRBD1 matches 11 bases. This CDR3 comprises 18 residues. Losses at the gene ends were 1 base for V and 5 bases for J; bases not matched to a gene: 9. Per the germline V gene, CDR1 is SGHDN and CDR2 is FVKESK. CDR3 amino acids: CASSQARTGGGGNEKLFF. CDR3 nucleotides: TGTGCCAGCAGCCAAGCCCGGACAGGGGGCGGAGGGAATGAAAAACTGTTTTTT. Filled out from reference TRBV14 and TRBJ1-4, the complete variable domain reads EAGVTQFPSHSVIEKGQTVTLRCDPISGHDNLYWYRRVMGKEIKFLLHFVKESKQDESGMPNNRFLAERTGGTYSTLKVQPAELEDSGVYFCASSQARTGGGGNEKLFFGSGTQLSVL.